This TCR beta chain emerged from a study of TIL therapy for anti-PD-1-resistant metastatic lung cancer. The sample's time point: pre-treatment sample, taken before nivolumab and TIL therapy. Study-wide findings and caveats: After infusion, TIL clonotypes partly replaced peripheral T cells and declined over months.

A note on this clone: Its antigen is unidentified.

This was the immunoSEQ v3 assay. Assay: immunoSEQ multiplex PCR; the TCRdb copy retains only in-frame clones and omits some. The sample gives more than 50,000 clones, more than 75% of which show up once; around 2.6% is in the top ten. V lost 8 bases and J lost 6; bases outside the gene matches: 8. Per germline, CDR1 SGHDN and CDR2 FVKESK. The length of the CDR3 is 13 residues. This TCR came from a person between 25 and 79 years old with non-small cell lung cancer. Here the sequenced sample was blood, taken at baseline. The chain carries TRBV14 and TRBJ2-7; 9 positions agree with TRBD1. The CDR3 sequence is CASGQGLTGEQYF. The CDR3, as DNA: TGTGCCAGCGGACAGGGGCTTACCGGCGAGCAGTACTTC.